This paragraph reports one T cell receptor beta chain. The input for each TCR library was roughly 3,800 ng of total RNA. Using TCRalpha and TCRbeta cDNA, the researchers carried out two nested PCRs that lasted around 15 and 9 cycles. TCRdb reprocessed the 5' RACE reads; each CDR3 protein has one entry and no DNA is given. This sample's table has fewer than 200,000 distinct CDR3 sequences. Looked up from germline, CDR1 is DFQATT and CDR2 is SNEGSKA (reference sequence). The CDR3 runs to 14 residues. These data originate in a study of monozygotic twins with inflammatory bowel disease. The clonotype was recovered from a human donor with ulcerative colitis or Crohn's disease, or a healthy co-twin of an affected twin (not recorded which). J is TRBJ2-1 and V is TRBV20-1; the D call from TCRdb, TRBD2, cannot be confirmed without DNA. The source material was blood. The CDR3 sequence is CSAAGTRPANEQFF.